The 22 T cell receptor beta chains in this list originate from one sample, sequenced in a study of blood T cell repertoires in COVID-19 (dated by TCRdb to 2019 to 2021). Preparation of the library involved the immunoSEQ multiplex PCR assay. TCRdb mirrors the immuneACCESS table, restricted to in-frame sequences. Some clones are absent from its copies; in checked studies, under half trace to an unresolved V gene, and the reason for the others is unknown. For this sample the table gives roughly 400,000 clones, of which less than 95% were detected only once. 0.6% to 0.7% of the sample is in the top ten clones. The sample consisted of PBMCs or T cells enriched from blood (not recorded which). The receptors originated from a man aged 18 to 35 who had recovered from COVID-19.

The CDR3 DNA reads as TGCAGCGTTGAGGCACAGGGGGGAGACACTGAAGCTTTCTTT. This encodes CSVEAQGGDTEAFF. The rearrangement joins TRBV29-1 to TRBJ1-1, with TRBD1 matching over 8 bases. The CDR3 sequence is 14 residues long. Germline V gene sequence: CDR1 SQVTM, CDR2 ANQGSEA. V trimming: 3 bases; J trimming: 3 bases; junction bases outside the gene matches: 6.

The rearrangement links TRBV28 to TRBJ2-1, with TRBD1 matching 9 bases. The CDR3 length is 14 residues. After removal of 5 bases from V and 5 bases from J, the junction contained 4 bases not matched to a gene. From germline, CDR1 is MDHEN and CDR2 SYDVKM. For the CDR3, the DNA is TGTGCCAGCAGTACCGGGACAGGGAACAATGAGCAGTTCTTC. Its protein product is CASSTGTGNNEQFF. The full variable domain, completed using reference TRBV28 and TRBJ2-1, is DVKVTQSSRYLVKRTGEKVFLECVQDMDHENMFWYRQDPGLGLRLIYFSYDVKMKEKGDIPEGYSVSREKKERFSLILESASTNQTSMYLCASSTGTGNNEQFFGPGTRLTVL.

CDR3 bases: TGTGCCATCAGTGAAGGGACAGGGTCGGGAACTGAAGCTTTCTTT. The encoded protein is CAISEGTGSGTEAFF. The chain links TRBV10-3 to TRBJ1-1, with TRBD1 matching over 9 bases. Trimming cost V 3 bases and J 5 bases; bases outside gene matches: 7. The CDR3 has 15 residues. The germline V gene has CDR1 ENHRY and CDR2 SYGVKD.

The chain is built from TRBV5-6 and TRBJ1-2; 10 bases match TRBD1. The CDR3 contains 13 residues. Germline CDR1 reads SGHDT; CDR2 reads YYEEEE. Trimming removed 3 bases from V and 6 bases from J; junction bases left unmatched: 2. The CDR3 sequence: CASSWDRGDGYTF. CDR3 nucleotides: TGTGCCAGCAGCTGGGACAGGGGTGATGGCTACACCTTC.

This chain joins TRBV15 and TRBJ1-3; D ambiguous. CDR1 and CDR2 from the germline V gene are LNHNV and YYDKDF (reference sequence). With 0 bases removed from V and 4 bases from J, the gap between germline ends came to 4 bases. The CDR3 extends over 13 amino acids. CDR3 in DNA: TGTGCCACCAGCAGAGATCTGGGAAACACCATATATTTT. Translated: CATSRDLGNTIYF.

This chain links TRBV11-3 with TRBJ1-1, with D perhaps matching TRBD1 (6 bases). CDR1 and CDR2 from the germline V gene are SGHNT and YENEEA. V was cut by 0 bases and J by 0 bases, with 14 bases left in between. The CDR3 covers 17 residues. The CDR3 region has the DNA TGTGCCAGCAGCTTAGAGGGGCAGGGGCCCATGAACACTGAAGCTTTCTTT. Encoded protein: CASSLEGQGPMNTEAFF.

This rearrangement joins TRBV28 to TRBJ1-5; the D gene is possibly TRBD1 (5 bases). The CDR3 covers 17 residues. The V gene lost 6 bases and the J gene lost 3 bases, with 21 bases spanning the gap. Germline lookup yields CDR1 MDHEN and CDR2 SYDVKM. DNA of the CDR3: TGTGCCAGCAGCTCACTAATGGGGGGATCAGTCAATCAGCCCCAGCATTTT. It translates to CASSSLMGGSVNQPQHF.

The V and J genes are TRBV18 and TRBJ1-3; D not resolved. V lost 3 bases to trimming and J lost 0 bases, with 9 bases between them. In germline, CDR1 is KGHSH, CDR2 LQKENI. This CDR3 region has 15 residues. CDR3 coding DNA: TGTGCCAGCTCACCGGTGGAGTCCTCTGGAAACACCATATATTTT. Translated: CASSPVESSGNTIYF.

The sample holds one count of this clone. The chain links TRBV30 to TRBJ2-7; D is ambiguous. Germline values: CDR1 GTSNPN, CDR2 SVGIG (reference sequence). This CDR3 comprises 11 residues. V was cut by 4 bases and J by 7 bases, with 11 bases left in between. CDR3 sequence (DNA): TGTGCCTGGACCTTAAGAGCTGAGCAGTACTTC. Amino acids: CAWTLRAEQYF.

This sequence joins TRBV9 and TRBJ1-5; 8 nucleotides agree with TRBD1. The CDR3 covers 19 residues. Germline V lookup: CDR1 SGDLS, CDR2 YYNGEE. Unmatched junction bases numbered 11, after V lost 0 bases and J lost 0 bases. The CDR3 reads CASSVGDRGGRDSNQPQHF. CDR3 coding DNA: TGTGCCAGCAGCGTAGGAGACAGGGGCGGTCGGGATAGCAATCAGCCCCAGCATTTT.

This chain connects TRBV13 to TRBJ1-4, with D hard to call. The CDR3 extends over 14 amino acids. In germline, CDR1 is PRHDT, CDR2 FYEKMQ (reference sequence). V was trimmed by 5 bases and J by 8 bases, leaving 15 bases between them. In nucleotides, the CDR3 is TGTGCCAGCAGCCCTGACCTGACCGGGGAAAAACTGTTTTTT. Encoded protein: CASSPDLTGEKLFF.

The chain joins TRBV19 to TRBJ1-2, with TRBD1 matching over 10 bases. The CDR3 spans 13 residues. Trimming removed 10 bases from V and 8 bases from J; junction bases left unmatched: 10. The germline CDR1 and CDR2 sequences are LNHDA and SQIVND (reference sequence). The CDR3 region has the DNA TGTGCCACTGCGGACAGGGGGACGGAGGGCTACACCTTC. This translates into CATADRGTEGYTF.

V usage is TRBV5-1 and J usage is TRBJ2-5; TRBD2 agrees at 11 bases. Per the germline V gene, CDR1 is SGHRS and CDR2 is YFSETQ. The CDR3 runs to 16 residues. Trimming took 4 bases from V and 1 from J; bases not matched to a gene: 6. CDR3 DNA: TGCGCCAGCAGCCTCACTAGCGGGAGCAGCCAAGAGACCCAGTACTTC. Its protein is CASSLTSGSSQETQYF.

Written as DNA, the CDR3 is TGTGCCAGCAGCCAACGTTCTAGCGGGGGCCTCGTAGGTGAGCTGTTTTTT. This gives the protein CASSQRSSGGLVGELFF. The V gene is TRBV4-2, the J gene TRBJ2-2; 10 positions agree with TRBD2. Germline assignment: CDR1 LGHNA and CDR2 YNFKEQ. The CDR3 is 17 residues long. The ends lost 2 bases at V and 11 bases at J; junction bases unmatched: 14.

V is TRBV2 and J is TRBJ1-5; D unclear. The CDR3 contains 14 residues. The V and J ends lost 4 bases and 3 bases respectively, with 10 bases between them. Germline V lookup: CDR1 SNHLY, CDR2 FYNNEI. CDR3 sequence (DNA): TGTGCCAGCAGTGGCGGGTTGTTCAATCAGCCCCAGCATTTT. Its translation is CASSGGLFNQPQHF. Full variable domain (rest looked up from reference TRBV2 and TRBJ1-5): EPEVTQTPSHQVTQMGQEVILRCVPISNHLYFYWYRQILGQKVEFLVSFYNNEISEKSEIFDDQFSVERPDGSNFTLKIRSTKLEDSAMYFCASSGGLFNQPQHFGDGTRLSIL.

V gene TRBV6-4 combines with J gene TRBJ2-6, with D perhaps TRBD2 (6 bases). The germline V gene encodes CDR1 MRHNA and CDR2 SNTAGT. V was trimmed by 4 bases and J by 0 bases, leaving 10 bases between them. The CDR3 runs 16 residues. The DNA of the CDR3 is TGTGCCAGCAGTGGCTTAGCGGACTCTGGGGCCAACGTCCTGACTTTC. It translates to CASSGLADSGANVLTF.

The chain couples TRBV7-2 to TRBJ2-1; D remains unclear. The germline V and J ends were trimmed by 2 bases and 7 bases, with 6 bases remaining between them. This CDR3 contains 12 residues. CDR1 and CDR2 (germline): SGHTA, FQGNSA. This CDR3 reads CASSLKRNEQFF. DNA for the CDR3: TGTGCCAGCAGCTTAAAACGGAATGAGCAGTTCTTC.

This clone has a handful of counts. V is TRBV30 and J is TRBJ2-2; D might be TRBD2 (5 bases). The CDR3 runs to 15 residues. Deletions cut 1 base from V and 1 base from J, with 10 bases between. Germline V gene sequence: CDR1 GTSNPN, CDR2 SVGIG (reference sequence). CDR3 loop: CAWSGLAQNTGELFF. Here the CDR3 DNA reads TGTGCCTGGAGTGGGCTAGCACAGAACACCGGGGAGCTGTTTTTT. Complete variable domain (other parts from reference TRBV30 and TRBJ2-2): SQTIHQWPATLVQPVGSPLSLECTVEGTSNPNLYWYRQAAGRGLQLLFYSVGIGQISSEVPQNLSASRPQDRQFILSSKKLLLSDSGFYLCAWSGLAQNTGELFFGEGSRLTVL.

The CDR3 DNA reads TGCGCCAGCAGCCAAGGGGCGGCGGGGAGCTCCTATAATTCACCCCTCCACTTT. Its protein product is CASSQGAAGSSYNSPLHF. The rearrangement links TRBV4-1 to TRBJ1-6; D is unresolved. With 1 base removed from V and 0 bases from J, the gap between germline ends came to 13 bases. CDR3 length equals 18 residues. Germline CDR1 and CDR2: MGHRA and YSYEKL.

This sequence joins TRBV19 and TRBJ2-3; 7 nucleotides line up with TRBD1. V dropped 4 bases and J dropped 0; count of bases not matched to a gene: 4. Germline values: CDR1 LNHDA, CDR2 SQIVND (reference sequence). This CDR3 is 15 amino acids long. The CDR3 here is CASSTRDSSTDTQYF. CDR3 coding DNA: TGTGCCAGTAGTACCCGGGACAGCAGCACAGATACGCAGTATTTT.

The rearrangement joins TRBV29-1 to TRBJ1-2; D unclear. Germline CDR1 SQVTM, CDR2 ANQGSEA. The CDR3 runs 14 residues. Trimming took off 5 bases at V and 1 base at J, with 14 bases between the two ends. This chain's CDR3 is CSVPGGNYNYGYTF. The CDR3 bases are TGCAGCGTTCCGGGAGGGAACTATAACTATGGCTACACCTTC.

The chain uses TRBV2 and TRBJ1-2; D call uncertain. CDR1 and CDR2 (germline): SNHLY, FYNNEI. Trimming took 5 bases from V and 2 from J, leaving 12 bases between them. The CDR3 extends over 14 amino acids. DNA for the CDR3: TGTGCCAGCAGTCTCGGACTCTTAAACTATGGCTACACCTTC. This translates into CASSLGLLNYGYTF.